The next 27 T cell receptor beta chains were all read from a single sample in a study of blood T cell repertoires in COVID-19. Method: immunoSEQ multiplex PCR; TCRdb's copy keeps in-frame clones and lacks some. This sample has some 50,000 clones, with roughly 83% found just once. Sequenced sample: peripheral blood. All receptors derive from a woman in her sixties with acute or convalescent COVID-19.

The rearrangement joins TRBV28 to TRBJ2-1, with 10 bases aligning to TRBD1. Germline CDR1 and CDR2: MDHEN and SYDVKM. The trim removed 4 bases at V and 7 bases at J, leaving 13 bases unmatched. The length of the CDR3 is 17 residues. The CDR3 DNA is TGTGCCAGCAGTTCCCCCCTTCCGGGACAGGGGTCAAATGAGCAGTTCTTC. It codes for CASSSPLPGQGSNEQFF.

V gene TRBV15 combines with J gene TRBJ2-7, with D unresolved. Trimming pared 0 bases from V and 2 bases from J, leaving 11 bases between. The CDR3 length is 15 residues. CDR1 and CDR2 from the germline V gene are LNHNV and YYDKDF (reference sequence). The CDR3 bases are TGTGCCACCAGCAGAGATCTTGTACAGACCTACGAGCAGTACTTC. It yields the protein CATSRDLVQTYEQYF. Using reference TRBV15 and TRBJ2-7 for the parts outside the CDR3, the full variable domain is DAMVIQNPRYQVTQFGKPVTLSCSQTLNHNVMYWYQQKSSQAPKLLFHYYDKDFNNEADTPDNFQSRRPNTSFCFLDIRSPGLGDTAMYLCATSRDLVQTYEQYFGPGTRLTVT.

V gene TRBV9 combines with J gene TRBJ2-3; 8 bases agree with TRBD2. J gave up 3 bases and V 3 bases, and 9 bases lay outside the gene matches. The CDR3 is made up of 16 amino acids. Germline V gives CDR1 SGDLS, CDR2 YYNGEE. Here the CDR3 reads CASSAQARGETDTQYF. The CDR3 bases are TGTGCCAGCAGCGCCCAGGCGCGGGGGGAGACAGATACGCAGTATTTT.

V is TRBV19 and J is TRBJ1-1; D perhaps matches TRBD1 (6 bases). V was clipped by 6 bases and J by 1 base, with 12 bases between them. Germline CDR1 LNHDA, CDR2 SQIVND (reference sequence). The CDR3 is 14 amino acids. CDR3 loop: CASRDSNGNTEAFF. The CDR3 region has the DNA TGTGCCAGTAGGGACAGTAATGGGAACACTGAAGCTTTCTTT.

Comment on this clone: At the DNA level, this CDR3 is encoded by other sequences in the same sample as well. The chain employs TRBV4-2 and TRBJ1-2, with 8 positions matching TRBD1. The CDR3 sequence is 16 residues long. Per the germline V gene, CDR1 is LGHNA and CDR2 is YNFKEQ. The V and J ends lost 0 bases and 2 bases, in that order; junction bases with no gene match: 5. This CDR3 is CASSQDPGQGNYGYTF. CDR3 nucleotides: TGTGCCAGCAGCCAAGATCCCGGACAGGGAAACTATGGCTACACCTTC.

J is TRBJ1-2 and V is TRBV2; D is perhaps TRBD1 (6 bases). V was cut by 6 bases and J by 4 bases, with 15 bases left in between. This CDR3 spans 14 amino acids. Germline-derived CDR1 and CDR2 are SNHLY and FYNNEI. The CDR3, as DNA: TGTGCCAGCAGGCCGGACAGTGCCTTCTATGGCTACACCTTC. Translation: CASRPDSAFYGYTF.

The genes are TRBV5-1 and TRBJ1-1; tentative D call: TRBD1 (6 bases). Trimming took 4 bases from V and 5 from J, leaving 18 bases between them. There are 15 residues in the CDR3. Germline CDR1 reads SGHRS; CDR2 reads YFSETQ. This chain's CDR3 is CASSPVGGGRTEAFF. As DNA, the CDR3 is TGCGCCAGCAGCCCTGTTGGGGGGGGCAGAACTGAAGCTTTCTTT.

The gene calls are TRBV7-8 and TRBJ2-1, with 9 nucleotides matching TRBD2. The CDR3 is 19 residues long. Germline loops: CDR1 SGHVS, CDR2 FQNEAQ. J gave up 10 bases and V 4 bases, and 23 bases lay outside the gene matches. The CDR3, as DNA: TGTGCCAGCAGCTCGCTAGGACCTACTAGCGGGCCTCTCACGGGGGAGCAGTTCTTC. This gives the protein CASSSLGPTSGPLTGEQFF.

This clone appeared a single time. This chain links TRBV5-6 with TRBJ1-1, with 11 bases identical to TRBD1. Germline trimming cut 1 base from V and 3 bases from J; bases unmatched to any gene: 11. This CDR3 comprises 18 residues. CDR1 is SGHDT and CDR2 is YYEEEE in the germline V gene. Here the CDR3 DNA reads TGTGCCAGCAGCTTGTGGGGGTGGACAGGGGGCGAGGACACTGAAGCTTTCTTT. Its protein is CASSLWGWTGGEDTEAFF.

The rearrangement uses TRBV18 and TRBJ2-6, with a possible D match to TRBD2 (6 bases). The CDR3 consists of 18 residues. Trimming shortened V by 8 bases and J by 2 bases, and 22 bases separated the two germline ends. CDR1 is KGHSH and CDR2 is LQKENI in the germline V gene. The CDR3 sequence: CASLPAGGLQTGANVLTF. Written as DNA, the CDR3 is TGTGCCAGCCTACCGGCCGGGGGTCTTCAAACTGGGGCCAACGTCCTGACTTTC.

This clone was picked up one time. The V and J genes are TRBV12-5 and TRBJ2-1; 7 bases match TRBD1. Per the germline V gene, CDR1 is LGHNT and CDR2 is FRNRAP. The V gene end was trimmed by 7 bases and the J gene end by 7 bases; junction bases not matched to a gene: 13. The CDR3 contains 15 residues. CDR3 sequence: CASADQGGAYNEQFF. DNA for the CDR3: TGTGCTAGTGCGGACCAAGGGGGCGCGTATAATGAGCAGTTCTTC.

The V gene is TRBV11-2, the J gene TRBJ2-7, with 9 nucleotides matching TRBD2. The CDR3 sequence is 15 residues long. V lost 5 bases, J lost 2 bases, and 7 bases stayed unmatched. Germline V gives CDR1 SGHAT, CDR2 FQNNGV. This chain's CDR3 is CASSTRLAAPYEQYF. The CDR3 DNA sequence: TGTGCCAGCAGCACTCGACTAGCGGCTCCCTACGAGCAGTACTTC.

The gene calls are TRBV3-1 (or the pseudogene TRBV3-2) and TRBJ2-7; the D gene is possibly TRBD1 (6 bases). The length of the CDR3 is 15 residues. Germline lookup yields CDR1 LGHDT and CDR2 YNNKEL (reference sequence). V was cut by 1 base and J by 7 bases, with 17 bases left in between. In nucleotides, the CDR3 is TGTGCCAGCAGCCAAGGATTGGACAGCCGGGGTGAGCAGTACTTC. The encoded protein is CASSQGLDSRGEQYF.

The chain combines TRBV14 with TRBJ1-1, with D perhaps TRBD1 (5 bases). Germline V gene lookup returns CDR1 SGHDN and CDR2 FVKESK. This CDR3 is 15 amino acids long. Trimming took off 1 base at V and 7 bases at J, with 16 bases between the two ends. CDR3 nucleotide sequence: TGTGCCAGCAGCCAAGTGGGTCCCCAGGACAATGAAGCTTTCTTT. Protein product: CASSQVGPQDNEAFF.

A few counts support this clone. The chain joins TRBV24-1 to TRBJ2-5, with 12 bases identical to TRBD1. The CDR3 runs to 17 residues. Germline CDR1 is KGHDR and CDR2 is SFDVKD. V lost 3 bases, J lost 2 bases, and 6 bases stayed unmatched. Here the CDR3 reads CATSDRGDRGRQETQYF. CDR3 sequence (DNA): TGTGCCACCAGTGATCGGGGGGACAGGGGGCGGCAAGAGACCCAGTACTTC.

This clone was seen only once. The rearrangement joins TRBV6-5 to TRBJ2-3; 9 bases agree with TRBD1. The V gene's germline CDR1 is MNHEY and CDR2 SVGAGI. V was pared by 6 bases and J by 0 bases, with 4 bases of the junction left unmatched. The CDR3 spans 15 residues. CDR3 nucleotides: TGTGCCAGCAGCGAGGGACAGGGAAGCACAGATACGCAGTATTTT. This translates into CASSEGQGSTDTQYF.

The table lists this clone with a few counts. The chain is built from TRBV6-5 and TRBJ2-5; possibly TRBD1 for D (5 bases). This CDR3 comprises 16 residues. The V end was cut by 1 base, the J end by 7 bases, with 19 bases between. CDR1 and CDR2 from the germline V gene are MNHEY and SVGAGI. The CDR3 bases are TGTGCCAGCAGTTACTTAACTCGTTCAGGGTGGGGGACCCAGTACTTC. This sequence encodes CASSYLTRSGWGTQYF.

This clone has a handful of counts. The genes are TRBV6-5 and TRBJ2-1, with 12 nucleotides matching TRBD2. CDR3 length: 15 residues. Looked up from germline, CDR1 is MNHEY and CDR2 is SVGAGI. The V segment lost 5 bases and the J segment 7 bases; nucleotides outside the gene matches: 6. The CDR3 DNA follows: TGTGCCAGCAGTCAGACTAGCGGGGGTGGGAATGAGCAGTTCTTC. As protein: CASSQTSGGGNEQFF.

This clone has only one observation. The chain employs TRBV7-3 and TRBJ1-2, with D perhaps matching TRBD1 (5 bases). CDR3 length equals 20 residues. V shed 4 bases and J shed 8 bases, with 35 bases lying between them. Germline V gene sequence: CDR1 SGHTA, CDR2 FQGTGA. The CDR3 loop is CASSSYPGSIGGTEGRGYTF. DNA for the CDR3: TGTGCCAGCAGCTCATACCCGGGAAGTATCGGCGGGACGGAGGGTCGGGGCTACACCTTC.

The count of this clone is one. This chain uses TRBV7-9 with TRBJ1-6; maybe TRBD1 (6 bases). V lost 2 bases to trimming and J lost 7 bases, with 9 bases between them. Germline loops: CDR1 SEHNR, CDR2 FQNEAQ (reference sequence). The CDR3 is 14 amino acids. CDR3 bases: TGTGCCAGCAGCTTAAGACAGGCCAATTCACCCCTCCACTTT. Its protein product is CASSLRQANSPLHF.

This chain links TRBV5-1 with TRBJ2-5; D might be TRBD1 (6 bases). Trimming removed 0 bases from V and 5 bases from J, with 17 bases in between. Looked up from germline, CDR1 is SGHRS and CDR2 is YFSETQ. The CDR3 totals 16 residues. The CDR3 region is CASSLAGNRARETQYF. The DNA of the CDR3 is TGCGCCAGCAGCTTGGCCGGAAACAGGGCTAGGGAGACCCAGTACTTC.

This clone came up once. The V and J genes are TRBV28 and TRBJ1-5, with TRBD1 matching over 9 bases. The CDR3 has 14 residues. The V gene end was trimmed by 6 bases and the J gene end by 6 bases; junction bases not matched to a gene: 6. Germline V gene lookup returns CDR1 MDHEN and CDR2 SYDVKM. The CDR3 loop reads CASSPDRGSQPQHF. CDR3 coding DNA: TGTGCCAGCAGCCCGGACAGGGGAAGTCAGCCCCAGCATTTT.

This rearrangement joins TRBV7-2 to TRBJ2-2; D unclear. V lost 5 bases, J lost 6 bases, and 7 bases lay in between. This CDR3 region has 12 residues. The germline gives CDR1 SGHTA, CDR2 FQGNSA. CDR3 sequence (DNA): TGTGCCAGCAGCCCAGGTGCCGGGGAGCTGTTTTTT. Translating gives CASSPGAGELFF.

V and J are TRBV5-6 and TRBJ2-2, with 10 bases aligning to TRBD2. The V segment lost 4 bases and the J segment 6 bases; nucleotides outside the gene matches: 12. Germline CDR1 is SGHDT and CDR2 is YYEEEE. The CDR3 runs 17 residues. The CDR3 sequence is CASSRPGTSVAAGELFF. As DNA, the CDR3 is TGTGCCAGCAGCCGCCCCGGGACTAGCGTAGCGGCCGGGGAGCTGTTTTTT.

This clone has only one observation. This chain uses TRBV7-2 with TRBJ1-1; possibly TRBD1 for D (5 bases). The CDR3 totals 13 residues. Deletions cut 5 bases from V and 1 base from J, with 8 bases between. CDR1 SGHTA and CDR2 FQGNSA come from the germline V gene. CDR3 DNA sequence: TGTGCCAGCAGCAGACAGCAGAACACTGAAGCTTTCTTT. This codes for CASSRQQNTEAFF.

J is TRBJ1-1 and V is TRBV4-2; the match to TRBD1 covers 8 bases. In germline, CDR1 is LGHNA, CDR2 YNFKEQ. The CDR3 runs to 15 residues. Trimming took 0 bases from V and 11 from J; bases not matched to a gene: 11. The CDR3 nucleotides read TGTGCCAGCAGCCAAGATTTGGGAAACAGGGGGGGGGCTTTCTTT. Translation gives CASSQDLGNRGGAFF.

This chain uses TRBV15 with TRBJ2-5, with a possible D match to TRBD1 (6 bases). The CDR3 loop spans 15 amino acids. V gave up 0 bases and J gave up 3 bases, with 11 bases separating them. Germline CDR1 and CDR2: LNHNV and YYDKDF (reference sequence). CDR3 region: CATSRDNTGKETQYF. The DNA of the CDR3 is TGTGCCACCAGCAGAGATAATACAGGGAAAGAGACCCAGTACTTC.